This T cell receptor beta chain was profiled in a study of cytomegalovirus exposure and HLA in healthy donors. Across the study: Early release data held roughly 90 million unique TCRs from HLA-typed donors. Whole-study findings and limits: HLA allele associations emerged for roughly 17,000 TCR beta sequences in a later analysis, at 0.05 false discovery rate. What TCR beta sequences reportedly achieved was accurate prediction of HLA-A and HLA-B alleles in most subjects.

On this clone itself: Its matching antigen is unknown.

Amplification used 60 Vbeta primers and 13 Jbeta primers. Clones were sequenced by immunoSEQ multiplex PCR, and TCRdb holds only the in-frame ones, with some missing. The top ten hold 3% to 4% of the sample, which has 150,000 to 180,000 clones, roughly 80% seen once. J gave up 9 bases and V 3 bases, and 7 bases lay outside the gene matches. The CDR3 loop spans 14 amino acids. CDR1 and CDR2 from the germline V gene are MNHEY and SMNVEV (reference sequence). Sequencing used PBMCs. The receptor comes from a middle-aged woman in good health and CMV-seronegative. The chain has TRBV27 and TRBJ1-1, with 10 bases that match TRBD1. The CDR3 spells CASSLGTGEWKAFF. CDR3 coding DNA: TGTGCCAGCAGTTTGGGGACAGGGGAATGGAAAGCTTTCTTT.